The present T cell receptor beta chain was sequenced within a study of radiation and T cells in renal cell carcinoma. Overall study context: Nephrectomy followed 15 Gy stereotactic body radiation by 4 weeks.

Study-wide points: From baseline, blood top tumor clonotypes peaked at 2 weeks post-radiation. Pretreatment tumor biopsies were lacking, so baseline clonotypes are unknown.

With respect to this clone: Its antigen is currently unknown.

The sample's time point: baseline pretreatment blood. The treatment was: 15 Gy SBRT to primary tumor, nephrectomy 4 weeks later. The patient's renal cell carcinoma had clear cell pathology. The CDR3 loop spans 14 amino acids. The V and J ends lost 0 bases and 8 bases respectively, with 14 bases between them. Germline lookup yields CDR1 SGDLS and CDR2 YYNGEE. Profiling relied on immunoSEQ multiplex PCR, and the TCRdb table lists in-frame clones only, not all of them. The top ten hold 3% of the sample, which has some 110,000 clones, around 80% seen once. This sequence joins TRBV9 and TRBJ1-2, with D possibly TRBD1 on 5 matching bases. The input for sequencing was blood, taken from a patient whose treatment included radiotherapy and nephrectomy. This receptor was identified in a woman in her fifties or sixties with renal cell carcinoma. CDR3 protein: CASSVATKGEGYTF. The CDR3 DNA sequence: TGTGCCAGCAGCGTAGCAACAAAAGGGGAAGGCTACACCTTC.